Presented here are 14 T cell receptor beta chains from one specimen sequenced in a study of OX40 agonist ivuxolimab in advanced cancers. The repertoire was sequenced with immunoSEQ multiplex PCR; TCRdb's copy has only in-frame clones and lacks some. The sample contains 50,000 to 60,000 clones, about 92% of which appear only once. The starting material was CD4+ or CD8+ T cells sorted from blood, obtained in a trial of the OX40 agonist ivuxolimab. These receptors were taken from an adult with an advanced solid tumor such as melanoma, head and neck, liver or kidney cancer.

This rearrangement joins TRBV7-2 to TRBJ2-7; 10 bases are a match to TRBD2. This CDR3 comprises 17 residues. Germline-derived CDR1 and CDR2 are SGHTA and FQGNSA. The V segment lost 5 bases and the J segment 1 base; nucleotides outside the gene matches: 11. Here the CDR3 DNA reads TGTGCCAGCAGCGGCCGCTTAGCTAGCGGGGGTTCCTACGAGCAGTACTTC. Translated: CASSGRLASGGSYEQYF.

This chain connects TRBV18 to TRBJ1-2; 10 bases are a match to TRBD1. The CDR3 is 15 amino acids. Unmatched junction bases numbered 8, after V lost 3 bases and J lost 7 bases. Germline V CDR1 and CDR2: KGHSH, LQKENI. CDR3 sequence reads: CASSPPGTGVIGYTF. Here the CDR3 DNA reads TGTGCCAGCTCACCCCCCGGGACAGGGGTCATTGGCTACACCTTC.

The sample holds one count of this clone. V usage is TRBV19 and J usage is TRBJ1-1; 7 nucleotides match TRBD1. V was clipped by 7 bases and J by 6 bases; unmatched bases: 5. This CDR3 contains 12 residues. The germline gives CDR1 LNHDA, CDR2 SQIVND (reference sequence). The CDR3 nucleotides are TGTGCCAGTACCCCAGGGGGGGCTGAAGCTTTCTTT. Amino acid sequence: CASTPGGAEAFF.

This clone was seen just once. J is TRBJ2-1 and V is TRBV19, with a possible D match to TRBD2 (6 bases). The CDR3 contains 14 residues. V gave up 2 bases and J gave up 10 bases, with 15 bases separating them. Looked up from germline, CDR1 is LNHDA and CDR2 is SQIVND (reference sequence). The CDR3 nucleotides read TGTGCCAGTAGTATACCGCGGGATAGTCCAGAGCAGTTCTTC. It is translated as CASSIPRDSPEQFF.

The V call is TRBV5-4, the J call TRBJ1-1; the D is unclear. Trimming shortened V by 4 bases and J by 9 bases, and 7 bases separated the two germline ends. The V gene's germline CDR1 is SGHNT and CDR2 YYREEE (reference sequence). The CDR3 is 10 residues long. The CDR3 nucleotides are TGTGCCAGCAGCCCTGAAAAAGCTTTCTTT. It specifies CASSPEKAFF.

This chain links TRBV2 with TRBJ2-4; 9 bases fit TRBD2. The CDR3 sequence is 14 residues long. CDR1 and CDR2 (germline): SNHLY, FYNNEI. Trimming cost V 5 bases and J 6 bases; bases outside gene matches: 5. CDR3 coding DNA: TGTGCCAGCAGTTGGGCGGGGGGGCCAAACATTCAGTACTTC. Translation gives CASSWAGGPNIQYF.

The V call is TRBV7-3, the J call TRBJ2-3; 7 positions match TRBD2. Germline CDR1 reads SGHTA; CDR2 reads FQGTGA. This CDR3 has 15 amino acids. V gave up 2 bases and J gave up 4 bases; unmatched junction bases: 6. CDR3 sequence: CASSLWAGEADTQYF. The CDR3 bases are TGTGCCAGCAGCTTATGGGCGGGAGAGGCAGATACGCAGTATTTT.

The genes are TRBV27 and TRBJ2-1, with D unresolved. The germline V gene encodes CDR1 MNHEY and CDR2 SMNVEV (reference sequence). V gave up 6 bases and J gave up 0 bases, with 15 bases separating them. CDR3 size: 16 residues. The CDR3 sequence: CASRISALSSYNEQFF. The CDR3 DNA reads as TGTGCCAGCAGAATCAGTGCCCTAAGCTCCTACAATGAGCAGTTCTTC.

This clone was seen only a few times. The chain combines TRBV4-3 with TRBJ2-1; D tentatively reads TRBD1 or TRBD2 (5 bases each). Trimming cost V 1 base and J 8 bases, with 21 bases left between them. The CDR3 loop spans 17 amino acids. Germline V gene lookup returns CDR1 LGHNA and CDR2 YSLEER. The chain's CDR3 is CASSQGPSGAVGYEQFF. CDR3 DNA sequence: TGCGCCAGCAGCCAAGGACCCTCCGGGGCAGTTGGCTATGAGCAGTTCTTC.

The chain recombines TRBV11-2 with TRBJ2-2, with D unclear. CDR3 size: 15 residues. The germline V gene encodes CDR1 SGHAT and CDR2 FQNNGV. Between the trimmed V and J ends, which lost 1 base and 6 bases, there was a span of 12 bases. The DNA for the CDR3 is TGTGCCAGCAGCTTAGGGCACGAGGCGGCCGGGGAGCTGTTTTTT. Translated, it gives CASSLGHEAAGELFF. The variable domain in full, with the rest retrieved from reference TRBV11-2 and TRBJ2-2, is EAGVAQSPRYKIIEKRQSVAFWCNPISGHATLYWYQQILGQGPKLLIQFQNNGVVDDSQLPKDRFSAERLKGVDSTLKIQPAKLEDSAVYLCASSLGHEAAGELFFGEGSRLTVL.

The genes are TRBV28 and TRBJ2-1; TRBD1 or TRBD2 may be the D gene (5 bases each). Per the germline V gene, CDR1 is MDHEN and CDR2 is SYDVKM. This CDR3 has 15 amino acids. V was pared by 7 bases and J by 5 bases, with 18 bases between. The chain's CDR3 is CASTPGMGTHNEQFF. The CDR3 DNA is TGTGCCAGCACCCCCGGAATGGGGACCCACAATGAGCAGTTCTTC. The full variable domain, its missing parts supplied by reference TRBV28 and TRBJ2-1, is DVKVTQSSRYLVKRTGEKVFLECVQDMDHENMFWYRQDPGLGLRLIYFSYDVKMKEKGDIPEGYSVSREKKERFSLILESASTNQTSMYLCASTPGMGTHNEQFFGPGTRLTVL.

The chain is built from TRBV7-6 and TRBJ1-6, with 9 bases identical to TRBD1. V gave up 5 bases and J gave up 8 bases; unmatched junction bases: 7. The germline V gene has CDR1 SGHVS and CDR2 FNYEAQ. The CDR3 extends over 15 amino acids. The CDR3 DNA reads as TGTGCCAGCAGCGCCTCGACAGGGGGGTATTCACCCCTCCACTTT. It specifies CASSASTGGYSPLHF.

V is TRBV25-1 and J is TRBJ1-5; D is perhaps TRBD1 (5 bases). CDR3 length equals 13 residues. V was trimmed by 5 bases and J by 6 bases, leaving 11 bases between them. From germline, CDR1 is MGHDK and CDR2 SYGVNS. The CDR3 sequence: CASSRGTGQPQHF. In DNA, the CDR3 is TGTGCCAGCAGTAGGGGCACGGGTCAGCCCCAGCATTTT.

This chain connects TRBV29-1 to TRBJ2-7; TRBD1 aligns across 9 bases. Germline V gene data show CDR1 as SQVTM and CDR2 as ANQGSEA. Unmatched junction bases numbered 14, after V lost 0 bases and J lost 5 bases. CDR3 length equals 17 residues. This CDR3 reads CSVEDPRAGTGSHEQYF. CDR3 DNA: TGCAGCGTTGAAGATCCCCGGGCCGGGACAGGGTCCCACGAGCAGTACTTC.